The next 25 T cell receptor beta chains were all read from a single sample in a study of a mutant IDH1 vaccine in newly diagnosed glioma. Clones were read by immunoSEQ multiplex PCR, and TCRdb kept only the in-frame ones, dropping some. The table includes about 92,000 clones, under 90% detected once. As for time point: baseline, week 1 (first vaccination visit). Treatment meaning: pre-vaccination baseline after standard-of-care therapy. This material consisted of PBMCs, taken from a glioma patient treated with radiotherapy, temozolomide or both. These receptors were taken from a woman aged 45-60 years with glioma.

V is TRBV10-3 and J is TRBJ1-2; tentative D call: TRBD1 (5 bases). Between the trimmed V and J ends, which lost 11 bases and 1 base, there was a span of 14 bases. This CDR3 is built from 13 residues. Looked up from germline, CDR1 is ENHRY and CDR2 is SYGVKD. The CDR3 region has the DNA TGTGCCTCCACCGTTGACAGTAACTATGGCTACACCTTC. Its protein is CASTVDSNYGYTF.

The chain combines TRBV9 with TRBJ2-3; D perhaps matches TRBD2 (5 bases). Germline V CDR1 and CDR2: SGDLS, YYNGEE. CDR3 length: 15 amino acids. V lost 4 bases, J lost 2 bases, and 14 bases lay in between. For the CDR3, the DNA is TGTGCCAGCAGCTCCCGTACGGGGTTCACAGATACGCAGTATTTT. It codes for CASSSRTGFTDTQYF.

The chain couples TRBV29-1 to TRBJ2-3; D may be TRBD1 (5 bases). The CDR3 has 11 residues. V was clipped by 7 bases and J by 5 bases, with 10 bases between them. Germline V lookup: CDR1 SQVTM, CDR2 ANQGSEA. CDR3 in amino acids: CSGSQGDTQYF. As DNA, the CDR3 is TGCAGCGGTAGCCAGGGAGATACGCAGTATTTT.

The chain is built from TRBV9 and TRBJ1-1; maybe TRBD1 (6 bases). V was clipped by 3 bases and J by 3 bases, with 15 bases between them. CDR1 is SGDLS, CDR2 YYNGEE, per germline. The length of the CDR3 is 15 residues. Written as DNA, the CDR3 is TGTGCCAGCAGCGCCCGAGGGGGACTGGACACTGAAGCTTTCTTT. As protein: CASSARGGLDTEAFF.

The rearrangement joins TRBV7-9 to TRBJ2-7; D remains unclear. The ends were cut back, 3 bases at V and 5 bases at J, with 11 bases in the middle. Germline V gene data show CDR1 as SEHNR and CDR2 as FQNEAQ (reference sequence). The CDR3 length is 13 residues. Here the CDR3 reads CASSFSQDHEQYF. In DNA form, the CDR3 reads TGTGCCAGCAGCTTCTCCCAGGACCACGAGCAGTACTTC. Full variable domain (remainder filled in from reference TRBV7-9 and TRBJ2-7): DTGVSQNPRHKITKRGQNVTFRCDPISEHNRLYWYRQTLGQGPEFLTYFQNEAQLEKSRLLSDRFSAERPKGSFSTLEIQRTEQGDSAMYLCASSFSQDHEQYFGPGTRLTVT.

The chain is built from TRBV5-1 and TRBJ2-1, with D perhaps TRBD1 (6 bases). Trimming stripped 0 bases from V and 0 bases from J, with 10 bases between. From germline, CDR1 is SGHRS and CDR2 YFSETQ. This CDR3 is 16 amino acids long. The CDR3 loop reads CASSLADRFSYNEQFF. In nucleotides, the CDR3 is TGCGCCAGCAGCTTGGCAGACAGGTTCTCCTACAATGAGCAGTTCTTC.

The chain combines TRBV7-2 with TRBJ2-3; D is possibly TRBD1 (6 bases). The germline gives CDR1 SGHTA, CDR2 FQGNSA. V was shortened by 5 bases and J by 3 bases, with 18 bases between the two germline ends. The CDR3 runs to 16 residues. CDR3 region: CASSPGVRGATDTQYF. The CDR3 region has the DNA TGTGCCAGCAGCCCAGGGGTTCGGGGAGCAACAGATACGCAGTATTTT.

The rearrangement uses TRBV27 and TRBJ2-7; D might be TRBD2 (5 bases). This CDR3 spans 11 amino acids. The V and J ends lost 6 bases and 5 bases respectively, with 8 bases between them. CDR1 is MNHEY and CDR2 is SMNVEV in the germline V gene (reference sequence). CDR3 sequence (DNA): TGTGCCAGCAGGCTAGCCAACGAGCAGTACTTC. Translation: CASRLANEQYF.

The V gene is TRBV7-8, the J gene TRBJ1-2; D remains ambiguous. Trimming cost V 4 bases and J 5 bases, with 20 bases left between them. Germline V gene lookup returns CDR1 SGHVS and CDR2 FQNEAQ. The CDR3 runs to 16 residues. The CDR3 reads CASSSQVGPAIYGYTF. In nucleotides, the CDR3 is TGTGCCAGCAGCTCACAAGTCGGACCGGCTATTTATGGCTACACCTTC.

The chain has TRBV28 and TRBJ1-6; 8 nucleotides line up with TRBD1. The junction had 5 bases not matched to a gene; V was cut back by 9 bases and J by 10 bases. The length of the CDR3 is 12 residues. Germline V lookup: CDR1 MDHEN, CDR2 SYDVKM. CDR3 protein: CASGQGGSPLHF. The CDR3 region has the DNA TGTGCCAGTGGACAGGGCGGGTCACCCCTCCACTTT.

The V call is TRBV2, the J call TRBJ1-1; 7 bases map to TRBD1. The germline CDR1 and CDR2 sequences are SNHLY and FYNNEI. The CDR3 length is 14 residues. Losses at the gene ends were 4 bases for V and 3 bases for J; bases not matched to a gene: 5. This chain's CDR3 is CASSGRDSYTEAFF. In DNA form, the CDR3 reads TGTGCCAGCAGTGGCCGGGACAGCTACACTGAAGCTTTCTTT. The variable domain in full, with the rest retrieved from reference TRBV2 and TRBJ1-1, is EPEVTQTPSHQVTQMGQEVILRCVPISNHLYFYWYRQILGQKVEFLVSFYNNEISEKSEIFDDQFSVERPDGSNFTLKIRSTKLEDSAMYFCASSGRDSYTEAFFGQGTRLTVV.

The V gene is TRBV6-5, the J gene TRBJ2-2; D unclear. The CDR3 extends over 13 amino acids. The V end lost 2 bases, the J end lost 1 base, and 2 bases lay between the germline ends. Germline V lookup: CDR1 MNHEY, CDR2 SVGAGI. The CDR3 region has the DNA TGTGCCAGCAGTTACCAGAACACCGGGGAGCTGTTTTTT. Translation: CASSYQNTGELFF.

The rearrangement joins TRBV27 to TRBJ1-1; no clear D gene. The CDR3 has 12 residues. The germline CDR1 and CDR2 sequences are MNHEY and SMNVEV (reference sequence). Trimming left V 5 bases short and J 4 bases short, with 8 bases between. The CDR3 region is CASSRAGTEAFF. As DNA, the CDR3 is TGTGCCAGCAGTAGGGCGGGCACTGAAGCTTTCTTT.

The J gene is TRBJ2-7, the V gene TRBV15; 8 bases fit TRBD2. Germline V gene sequence: CDR1 LNHNV, CDR2 YYDKDF (reference sequence). This CDR3 region has 17 residues. V dropped 0 bases and J dropped 5; count of bases not matched to a gene: 12. In DNA form, the CDR3 reads TGTGCCACCAGCAGAGATTCATTACGGGGGGGCGTGGACGAGCAGTACTTC. It yields the protein CATSRDSLRGGVDEQYF.

CDR3 sequence reads: CASNTGRRREKLFF. CDR3 coding DNA: TGCGCCAGCAATACGGGACGGAGAAGGGAAAAACTGTTTTTT. This chain uses TRBV23-1 with TRBJ1-4; weak D call: TRBD1 (5 bases). TRBV23-1 has ORF status, its function being uncertain. The CDR3 spans 14 residues. The germline V and J ends were trimmed by 7 bases and 8 bases, with 17 bases remaining between them.

The chain joins TRBV4-3 to TRBJ2-7; no clear D. Germline loops: CDR1 LGHNA, CDR2 YSLEER. The CDR3 covers 11 residues. V was trimmed by 0 bases and J by 12 bases, leaving 9 bases between them. The CDR3 DNA follows: TGCGCCAGCAGCCAAGATAGACGTTTGTACTTC. This encodes CASSQDRRLYF.

The V call is TRBV9, the J call TRBJ2-7, with a weak D call TRBD1 (6 bases). Per germline, CDR1 SGDLS and CDR2 YYNGEE. V lost 5 bases and J 0 bases, leaving 15 bases between the germline ends. The CDR3 sequence is 15 residues long. The DNA for the CDR3 is TGTGCCAGCAGGAGGCCCCGGGACACCTCCTACGAGCAGTACTTC. This codes for CASRRPRDTSYEQYF.

The chain employs TRBV5-4 and TRBJ1-2; 11 bases are shared with TRBD1. Per the germline V gene, CDR1 is SGHNT and CDR2 is YYREEE (reference sequence). CDR3 size: 15 residues. J was trimmed by 5 bases and V by 6 bases; bases with no gene match: 9. The CDR3 DNA reads TGTGCCAGCACGCCCGGGACAGGGGGTTATTATGGCTACACCTTC. Amino acids: CASTPGTGGYYGYTF.

This clone was counted a single time. The chain joins TRBV18 to TRBJ1-4; D is uncertain. Trimming cost V 2 bases and J 4 bases, with 11 bases left between them. This CDR3 is built from 15 residues. The germline V gene encodes CDR1 KGHSH and CDR2 LQKENI. CDR3 protein: CASSPVAEHNEKLFF. The CDR3 DNA reads as TGTGCCAGCTCACCAGTTGCAGAACATAATGAAAAACTGTTTTTT.

The chain uses TRBV9 and TRBJ1-6; perhaps TRBD1 as D (5 bases). Looked up from germline, CDR1 is SGDLS and CDR2 is YYNGEE. The CDR3 runs 15 residues. With 4 bases removed from V and 8 bases from J, the gap between germline ends came to 16 bases. CDR3 loop: CASSSSGGTYSPLHF. The CDR3, as DNA: TGTGCCAGCAGCTCCTCTGGGGGGACGTATTCACCCCTCCACTTT.

CDR3 amino acids: CASSFSSGDNEQFF. The CDR3 DNA reads TGTGCCAGCAGCTTCAGCAGCGGGGACAATGAGCAGTTCTTC. This chain uses TRBV5-5 with TRBJ2-1, with 7 nucleotides matching TRBD2. Unmatched junction bases numbered 4, after V lost 2 bases and J lost 5 bases. CDR1 is SGHKS and CDR2 is YYEKEE in the germline V gene (reference sequence). The CDR3 is made up of 14 amino acids.

The count of this clone is one. The CDR3 is CASSQVQTSGNTIYF. CDR3 sequence (DNA): TGCGCCAGCAGCCAAGTTCAGACATCTGGAAACACCATATATTTT. The V call is TRBV4-1, the J call TRBJ1-3; D unresolved. The CDR3 length is 15 residues. CDR1 and CDR2 from the germline V gene are MGHRA and YSYEKL. With 1 base removed from V and 1 base from J, the gap between germline ends came to 8 bases.

Only a few counts were recorded for this clone. The chain carries TRBV19 and TRBJ1-5; 9 bases fit TRBD1. V was clipped by 6 bases and J by 0 bases; unmatched bases: 6. The germline gives CDR1 LNHDA, CDR2 SQIVND (reference sequence). This CDR3 is built from 16 residues. DNA for the CDR3: TGTGCCAGTAGGCTAGGACAGGGGTATAGCAATCAGCCCCAGCATTTT. It codes for CASRLGQGYSNQPQHF.

The CDR3 bases are TGTGCCAGCAGCACGGACAGGTACTCCTACGAGCAGTACTTC. Protein sequence: CASSTDRYSYEQYF. J is TRBJ2-7 and V is TRBV13, with 7 bases matching TRBD1. Looked up from germline, CDR1 is PRHDT and CDR2 is FYEKMQ (reference sequence). The CDR3 is made up of 14 amino acids. Trimming cost V 5 bases and J 0 bases; bases outside gene matches: 4.

The genes are TRBV6-5 and TRBJ1-2; the D is unclear. Germline V lookup: CDR1 MNHEY, CDR2 SVGAGI. V lost 9 bases and J 4 bases, leaving 9 bases between the germline ends. This CDR3 has 11 residues. The CDR3 DNA sequence: TGTGCCAGTGGAGACTTCTATGGCTACACCTTC. Its protein product is CASGDFYGYTF.